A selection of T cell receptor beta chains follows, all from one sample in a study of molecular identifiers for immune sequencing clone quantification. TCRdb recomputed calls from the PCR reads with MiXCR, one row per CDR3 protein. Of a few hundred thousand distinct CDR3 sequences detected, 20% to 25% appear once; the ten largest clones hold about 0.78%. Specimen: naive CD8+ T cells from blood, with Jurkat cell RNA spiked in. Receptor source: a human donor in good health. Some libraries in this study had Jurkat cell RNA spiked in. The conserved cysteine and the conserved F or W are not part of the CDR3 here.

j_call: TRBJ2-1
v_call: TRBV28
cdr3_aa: ATRPAEGAMTYNEQF

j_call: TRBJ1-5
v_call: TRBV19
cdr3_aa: ASTLTGARNQPQH

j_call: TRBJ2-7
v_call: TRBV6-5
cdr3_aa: ASSYSPGLEQY

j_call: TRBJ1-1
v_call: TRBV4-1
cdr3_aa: ASGQGTRMMNTEAF

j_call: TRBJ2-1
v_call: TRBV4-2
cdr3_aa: ASSQVDTNKNEQF

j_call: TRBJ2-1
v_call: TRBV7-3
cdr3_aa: ASSPGVAGGSPHNEQF

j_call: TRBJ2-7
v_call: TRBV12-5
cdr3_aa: ASGPETSYEQY

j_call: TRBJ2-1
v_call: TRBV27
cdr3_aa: ASRQTGSSYNEQF

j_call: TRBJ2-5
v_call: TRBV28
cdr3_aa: ASSSRLLRVAETQY

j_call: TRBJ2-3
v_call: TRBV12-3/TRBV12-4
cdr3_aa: ASRFGGGITDTQY

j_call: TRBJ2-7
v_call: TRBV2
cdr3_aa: ASSVGREQY

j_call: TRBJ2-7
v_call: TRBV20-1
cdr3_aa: SAKEGGQGIYKQY

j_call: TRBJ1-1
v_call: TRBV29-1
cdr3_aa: SVAGTVSTEAF

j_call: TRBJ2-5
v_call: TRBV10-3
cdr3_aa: AISEPQETQY

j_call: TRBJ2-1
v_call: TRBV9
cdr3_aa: ASSATSLAYNEQF

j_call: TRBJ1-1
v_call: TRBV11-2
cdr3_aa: ATNGRGTGLAEAF

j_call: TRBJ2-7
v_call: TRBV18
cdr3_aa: ASVTGIPYEQY

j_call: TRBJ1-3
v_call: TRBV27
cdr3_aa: AGSFLGSGNTIY

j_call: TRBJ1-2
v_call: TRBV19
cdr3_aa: ASSIPDSNGYT

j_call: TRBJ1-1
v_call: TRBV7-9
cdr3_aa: ASRRGQVLGAF

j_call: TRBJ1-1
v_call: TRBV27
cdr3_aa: ASSYSQRSNTEAF

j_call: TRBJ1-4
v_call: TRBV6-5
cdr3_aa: ASRPGQGPEKLF

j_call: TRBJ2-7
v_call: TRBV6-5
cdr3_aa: ASSYAAGVEQY

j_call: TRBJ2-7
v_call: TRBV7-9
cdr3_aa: ASSSGGGAYEQY

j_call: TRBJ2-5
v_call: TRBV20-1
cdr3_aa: SVQQLGQGQETQY

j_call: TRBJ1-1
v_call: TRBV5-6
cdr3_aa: ASRTGGLPEAF

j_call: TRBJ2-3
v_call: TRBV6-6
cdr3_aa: ASSPFRHPFTDTQY

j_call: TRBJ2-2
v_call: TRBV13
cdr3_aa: ASSTRLAGGPTGELF

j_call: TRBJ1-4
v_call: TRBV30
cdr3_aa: AWSVVQYEKLF

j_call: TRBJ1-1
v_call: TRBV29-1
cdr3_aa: SVTSGGDRPGTEAF

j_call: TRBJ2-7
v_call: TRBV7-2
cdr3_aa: ASSVSGEFYEQY

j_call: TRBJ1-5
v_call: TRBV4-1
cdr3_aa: ASSPQAGHQPQH

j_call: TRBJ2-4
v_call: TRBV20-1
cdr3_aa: SARDIVTSGSLAKNIQY

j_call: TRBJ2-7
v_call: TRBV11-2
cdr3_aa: ASSLAGEHYEQY

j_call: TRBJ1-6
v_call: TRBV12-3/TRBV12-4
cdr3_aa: ASTTLVGNGSPLH

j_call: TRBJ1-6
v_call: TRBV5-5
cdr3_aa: ASSLASYSPLH

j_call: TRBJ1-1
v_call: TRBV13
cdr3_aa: ASSFVSDEAF

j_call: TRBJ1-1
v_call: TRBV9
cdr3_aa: ASSVVGWTEAF

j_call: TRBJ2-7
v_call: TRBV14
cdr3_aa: ASSQERGGYYEQY

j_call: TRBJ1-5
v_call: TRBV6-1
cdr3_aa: ASSELTGFLNQPQH

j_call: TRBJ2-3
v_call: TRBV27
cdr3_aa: ASADRISTDTQY

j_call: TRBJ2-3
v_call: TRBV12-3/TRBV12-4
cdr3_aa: ASSSSRDTQY

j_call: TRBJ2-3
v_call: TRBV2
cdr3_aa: ASTASAITDTQY

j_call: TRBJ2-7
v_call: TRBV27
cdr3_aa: ASSSYGLAGVEQY

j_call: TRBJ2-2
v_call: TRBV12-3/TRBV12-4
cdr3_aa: ASSLVLAGGLTGELF

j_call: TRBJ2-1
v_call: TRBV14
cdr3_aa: ASTPRGSYNEQF

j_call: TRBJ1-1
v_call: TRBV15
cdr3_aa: ATHATGNMNTEAF

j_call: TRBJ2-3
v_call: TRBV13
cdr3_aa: ASSLGPMSGVGNTQY

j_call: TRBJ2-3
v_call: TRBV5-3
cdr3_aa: ASSLNSLDTQY

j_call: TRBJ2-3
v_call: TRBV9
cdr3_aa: ASSVLANADTQY

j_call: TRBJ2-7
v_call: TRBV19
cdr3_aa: ASSRDHLGEQY

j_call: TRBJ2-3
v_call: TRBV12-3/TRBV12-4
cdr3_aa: ASSLDFRESGDTQY

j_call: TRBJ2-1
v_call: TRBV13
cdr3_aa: ASSLAGSPYNEQF

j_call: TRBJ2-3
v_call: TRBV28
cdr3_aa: ASSLFFAGDADTQY

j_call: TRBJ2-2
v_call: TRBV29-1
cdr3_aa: SVTTGAGELF

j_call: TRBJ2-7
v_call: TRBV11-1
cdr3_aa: ASSLRTAAYEQY